This record concerns one TCR beta chain sequence. The record originates from a study of T cells expressing NK-cell markers. Germline V gene sequence: CDR1 SGHTA, CDR2 FQGTGA. The CDR3 extends over 15 amino acids. 5'RACE template switching with UMIs generated TCR beta cDNA. From the 5' RACE reads, TCRdb lists one entry per CDR3 protein and no DNA. Its clone listing holds around 260,000 distinct CDR3 sequences. V usage is TRBV7-3 and J usage is TRBJ2-2; the D call from TCRdb, TRBD1, cannot be confirmed without DNA. Sequenced input: blood T cells: a sorted CD56 or NKG2C T cell subset, CD4+ or CD8+ T cells, or bulk PBMC T cells (not recorded which). This clonotype was sampled from a woman between 18 and 69 years old in good health. CDR3 sequence reads: CASSPRAGAAGELFF. The complete variable domain, with remaining parts taken from reference TRBV7-3 and TRBJ2-2, reads GAGVSQTPSNKVTEKGKYVELRCDPISGHTALYWYRQSLGQGPEFLIYFQGTGAADDSGLPNDRFFAVRPEGSVSTLKIQRTERGDSAVYLCASSPRAGAAGELFFGEGSRLTVL.